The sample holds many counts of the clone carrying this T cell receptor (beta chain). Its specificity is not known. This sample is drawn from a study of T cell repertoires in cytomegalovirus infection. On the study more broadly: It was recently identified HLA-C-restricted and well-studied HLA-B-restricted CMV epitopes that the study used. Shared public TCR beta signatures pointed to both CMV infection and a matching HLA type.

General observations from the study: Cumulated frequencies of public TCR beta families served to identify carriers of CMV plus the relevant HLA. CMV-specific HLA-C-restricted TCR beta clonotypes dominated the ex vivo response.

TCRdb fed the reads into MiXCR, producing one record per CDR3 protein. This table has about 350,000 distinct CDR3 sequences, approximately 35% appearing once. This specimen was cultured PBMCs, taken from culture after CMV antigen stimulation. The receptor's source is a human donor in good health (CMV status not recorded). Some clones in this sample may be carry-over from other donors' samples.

In nucleotides, the CDR3 is TGTGCCAGCAGCTTTGGGATCGGGAGGGACAACGAGCAGTACTTC. It specifies CASSFGIGRDNEQYF. The chain carries TRBV7-2 and TRBJ2-7; 8 bases are a match to TRBD2. There are 15 residues in the CDR3. V was pared by 3 bases and J by 5 bases, with 9 bases of the junction left unmatched. Germline V gene lookup returns CDR1 SGHTA and CDR2 FQGNSA.